The 13 T cell receptor beta chains below all came from one sample that was sequenced in a study of immune cell composition in non-small cell lung cancer. Normal lung sampling was at least 3 cm from the tumour, as distant as possible. Sequenced by immunoSEQ multiplex PCR; TCRdb stores in-frame clones only, minus some. Of under 6,500 clones in the sample, 60% to 75% were seen once. The specimen sequenced was non-adjacent lung tissue. The receptors originated from a human donor with non-small cell lung cancer.

This clone was detected a few times. The rearrangement links TRBV7-2 to TRBJ2-2; D ambiguous. Germline V lookup: CDR1 SGHTA, CDR2 FQGNSA. Trimming shortened V by 2 bases and J by 2 bases, and 6 bases separated the two germline ends. This CDR3 region has 14 residues. The CDR3 DNA sequence: TGTGCCAGCAGCTTACAATTTAACACCGGGGAGCTGTTTTTT. Protein product: CASSLQFNTGELFF.

This clone was counted a single time. This chain links TRBV7-9 with TRBJ2-2; D may be TRBD1 (6 bases). This CDR3 contains 17 residues. Germline-derived CDR1 and CDR2 are SEHNR and FQNEAQ (reference sequence). Between the trimmed V and J ends, which lost 0 bases and 7 bases, there was a span of 18 bases. This CDR3 is CASSLAARAGAVGELFF. CDR3 DNA: TGTGCCAGCAGCTTAGCCGCACGGGCAGGGGCGGTCGGGGAGCTGTTTTTT.

V usage is TRBV7-9 and J usage is TRBJ1-5, with 9 bases lining up with TRBD1. This CDR3 is 15 amino acids long. The J segment lost 4 bases and the V segment lost 0 bases, leaving 1 base of the junction unmatched. The germline CDR1 and CDR2 sequences are SEHNR and FQNEAQ (reference sequence). The CDR3 DNA reads as TGTGCCAGCAGCTTAGCGGGGACAGGGAATCAGCCCCAGCATTTT. It encodes CASSLAGTGNQPQHF.

The chain employs TRBV15 and TRBJ1-4; possibly TRBD1 for D (5 bases). V lost 3 bases, J lost 7 bases, and 15 bases lay in between. The germline gives CDR1 LNHNV, CDR2 YYDKDF (reference sequence). This CDR3 comprises 15 residues. The CDR3 DNA follows: TGTGCCACCAGCAGTGGGGCTCGGGAGGGTGAAAAACTGTTTTTT. This encodes CATSSGAREGEKLFF.

This chain uses TRBV7-2 with TRBJ2-3; D uncertain. The CDR3 spans 12 residues. Trimming removed 5 bases at V and 10 bases at J, with 13 bases between. Germline V gene sequence: CDR1 SGHTA, CDR2 FQGNSA. The CDR3 nucleotides read TGTGCCAGCAGCCCCCTCAGTTCAGCGCAGTATTTT. Translated, it gives CASSPLSSAQYF.

The chain is built from TRBV5-1 and TRBJ2-3, with D perhaps matching TRBD1 (5 bases). The CDR3 extends over 13 amino acids. Germline V gene lookup returns CDR1 SGHRS and CDR2 YFSETQ. Deletions cut 3 bases from V and 6 bases from J, with 11 bases between. The CDR3 is CASSSQGIDTQYF. DNA for the CDR3: TGCGCCAGCAGCTCCCAGGGAATCGATACGCAGTATTTT.

The gene calls are TRBV7-3 and TRBJ2-1, with TRBD2 identical over 8 bases. The CDR3 length is 16 residues. The V gene end was trimmed by 7 bases and the J gene end by 0 bases; junction bases not matched to a gene: 8. CDR1 and CDR2 from the germline V gene are SGHTA and FQGTGA. The chain's CDR3 is CASTPSGPSSYNEQFF. DNA for the CDR3: TGTGCCAGCACCCCTAGCGGGCCCAGCTCCTACAATGAGCAGTTCTTC.

As for this clone: One end of the junction is discordant with germline, which a read error may explain. The chain couples TRBV6-5 to TRBJ2-7, with D perhaps TRBD2 (6 bases). The CDR3 covers 15 residues. The germline V gene has CDR1 MNHEY and CDR2 SVGAGI. CDR3: CVSSSPGTGDYEQYF. The CDR3 bases are TGTGTCAGCAGCTCCCCCGGGACGGGAGACTACGAGCAGTACTTC.

The chain combines TRBV10-3 with TRBJ1-2; 9 bases map to TRBD1. Germline CDR1 is ENHRY and CDR2 is SYGVKD. The CDR3 extends over 15 amino acids. V shed 2 bases and J 7 bases; nucleotides not matched to a gene: 8. CDR3: CAISEGLGTGSGYTF. The CDR3 DNA sequence: TGTGCCATCAGTGAGGGATTAGGGACAGGGTCTGGCTACACCTTC.

This clone is judged large. V is TRBV10-3 and J is TRBJ2-2; D not certain. The CDR3 runs to 13 residues. CDR1 is ENHRY, CDR2 SYGVKD, per germline. Deletions cut 6 bases from V and 3 bases from J, with 8 bases between. The CDR3 DNA reads as TGTGCCATCAGGGGCGCCGACACCGGGGAGCTGTTTTTT. Translating it yields CAIRGADTGELFF.

This chain uses TRBV7-8 with TRBJ2-5, with 12 bases that match TRBD2. The trim removed 8 bases at V and 5 bases at J, leaving 9 bases unmatched. Germline V gene sequence: CDR1 SGHVS, CDR2 FQNEAQ. CDR3 length equals 15 residues. The CDR3 DNA follows: TGTGCCAGCCTCGGACTAGCGGGAACCTCGGAGACCCAGTACTTC. It encodes CASLGLAGTSETQYF. The complete variable domain, with remaining parts taken from reference TRBV7-8 and TRBJ2-5, reads GAGVSQSPRYKVAKRGQDVALRCDPISGHVSLFWYQQALGQGPEFLTYFQNEAQLDKSGLPSDRFFAERPEGSVSTLKIQRTQQEDSAVYLCASLGLAGTSETQYFGPGTRLLVL.

The rearrangement uses TRBV10-3 and TRBJ2-3; TRBD1 agrees at 7 bases. The V segment lost 3 bases and the J segment 4 bases; nucleotides outside the gene matches: 10. This CDR3 spans 16 amino acids. CDR1 ENHRY and CDR2 SYGVKD come from the germline V gene. CDR3 sequence (DNA): TGTGCCATCAGTGACCGGACAGGTCGGGGTTCAGATACGCAGTATTTT. Protein product: CAISDRTGRGSDTQYF.

The CDR3 nucleotides read TGTGCCAGCAGCTTAACCGGGGGCGGGGGCTATGGCTACACCTTC. Its translation is CASSLTGGGGYGYTF. This chain joins TRBV7-3 and TRBJ1-2; tentatively, D is TRBD1 (6 bases). CDR3 length equals 15 residues. Germline loops: CDR1 SGHTA, CDR2 FQGTGA. V was shortened by 0 bases and J by 4 bases, with 12 bases between the two germline ends.